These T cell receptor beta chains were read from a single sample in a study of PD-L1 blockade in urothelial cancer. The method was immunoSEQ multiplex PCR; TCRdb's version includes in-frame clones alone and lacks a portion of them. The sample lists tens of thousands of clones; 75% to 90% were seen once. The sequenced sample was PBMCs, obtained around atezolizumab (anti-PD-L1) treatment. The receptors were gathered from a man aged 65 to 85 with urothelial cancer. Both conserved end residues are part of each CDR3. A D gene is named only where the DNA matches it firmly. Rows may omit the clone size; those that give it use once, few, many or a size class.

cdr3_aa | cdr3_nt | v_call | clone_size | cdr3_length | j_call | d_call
CASSSTQGVQYGYTF | TGTGCCAGCAGCTCCACTCAGGGGGTGCAGTATGGCTACACCTTC | TRBV5-4 | . | 15 | TRBJ1-2 | TRBD1
CATSGGDPYNEQFF | TGTGCCACCTCTGGAGGGGACCCCTACAATGAGCAGTTCTTC | TRBV15 | . | 14 | TRBJ2-1 | .
CASTEMAGVTDTQYF | TGCGCCAGCACAGAAATGGCGGGAGTAACAGATACGCAGTATTTT | TRBV5-1 | . | 15 | TRBJ2-3 | TRBD2
CASIFRAGSHQPQHF | TGTGCCAGCATCTTTAGGGCGGGGAGCCATCAGCCCCAGCATTTT | TRBV27 | . | 15 | TRBJ1-5 | .
CASRGSGGPRDTQYF | TGTGCCAGCAGAGGGTCGGGAGGGCCAAGAGATACGCAGTATTTT | TRBV2 | . | 15 | TRBJ2-3 | TRBD2
CASSSGQGRSYEQYF | TGTGCCAGCAGTTCCGGACAGGGTCGATCGTACGAGCAGTACTTC | TRBV27 | . | 15 | TRBJ2-7 | TRBD1
CASSPQGVAQPQHF | TGTGCCAGCTCACCACAGGGGGTGGCTCAGCCCCAGCATTTT | TRBV18 | . | 14 | TRBJ1-5 | .
CASSQSWQEQETQYF | TGCGCCAGCAGTCAATCGTGGCAGGAACAAGAGACCCAGTACTTC | TRBV23-1 | once | 15 | TRBJ2-5 | .
CASREAGMAGELFF | TGCGCCAGCAGAGAAGCGGGAATGGCCGGGGAGCTGTTTTTT | TRBV10-2 | . | 14 | TRBJ2-2 | TRBD2
CASSLIRAGTGELFF | TGTGCCAGCAGTTTAATCAGGGCGGGAACCGGGGAGCTGTTTTTT | TRBV28 | . | 15 | TRBJ2-2 | .
CASSVQGPGTEAFF | TGTGCCAGCAGTGTACAGGGGCCAGGGACTGAAGCTTTCTTT | TRBV2 | . | 14 | TRBJ1-1 | TRBD1
CASSLSPSGETQYF | TGTGCCAGCAGTTTATCGCCGAGCGGGGAGACCCAGTACTTC | TRBV27 | . | 14 | TRBJ2-5 | .
CASSWRSGQGTYEQYF | TGTGCCAGCAGCTGGCGCTCGGGACAGGGGACCTACGAGCAGTACTTC | TRBV7-9 | . | 16 | TRBJ2-7 | TRBD1
CASGAGYEQYF | TGTGCTAGTGGTGCGGGCTACGAGCAGTACTTC | TRBV12-5 | . | 11 | TRBJ2-7 | .
CASSPTGIDQPQHF | TGTGCCAGCTCGCCAACAGGGATTGATCAGCCCCAGCATTTT | TRBV18 | . | 14 | TRBJ1-5 | .
CASSQEGQMNTGELFF | TGCGCCAGCAGCCAAGAAGGACAGATGAACACCGGGGAGCTGTTTTTT | TRBV4-1 | . | 16 | TRBJ2-2 | .
CASSRTAGDQPQHF | TGTGCCAGCAGCAGGACGGCAGGGGATCAGCCCCAGCATTTT | TRBV9 | . | 14 | TRBJ1-5 | .
CASSAEHTGELFF | TGTGCCAGCTCCGCGGAGCACACCGGGGAGCTGTTTTTT | TRBV2 | . | 13 | TRBJ2-2 | .
CASSPETPDRGLGYTF | TGCGCCAGCAGCCCTGAAACCCCGGACAGGGGACTTGGCTACACCTTC | TRBV5-1 | . | 16 | TRBJ1-2 | TRBD1
CASTPPRTVSTEAFF | TGTGCCAGCACCCCTCCCCGGACAGTAAGCACTGAAGCTTTCTTT | TRBV28 | once | 15 | TRBJ1-1 | .
CASSLKGLAGLGLSSYEQYF | TGTGCCAGCAGTTTAAAAGGACTAGCGGGCCTAGGTTTGAGCTCCTACGAGCAGTACTTC | TRBV27 | . | 20 | TRBJ2-7 | TRBD2
CSVDRTGMNTEAFF | TGCAGCGTTGACCGAACTGGTATGAACACTGAAGCTTTCTTT | TRBV29-1 | . | 14 | TRBJ1-1 | .
CASSSLAGVGTGELFF | TGTGCCAGTAGTAGTTTAGCGGGAGTTGGGACCGGGGAGCTGTTTTTT | TRBV19 | once | 16 | TRBJ2-2 | TRBD2
CASSPGQGAVSGNTIYF | TGCGCCAGCAGCCCCGGACAGGGGGCGGTTTCTGGAAACACCATATATTTT | TRBV5-1 | . | 17 | TRBJ1-3 | TRBD1
CASSWTPASKNIQYF | TGTGCCAGCAGCTGGACTCCGGCGTCAAAAAACATTCAGTACTTC | TRBV21-1 | . | 15 | TRBJ2-4 | .
CSANLPGGQYF | TGCAGTGCGAATCTGCCGGGGGGGCAGTACTTC | TRBV20-1 | . | 11 | TRBJ2-7 | TRBD2
CASSQGILAGGPSPYEQYF | TGTGCCAGCAGCCAAGGGATCCTAGCGGGAGGGCCTAGTCCCTACGAGCAGTACTTC | TRBV14 | . | 19 | TRBJ2-7 | TRBD2
CASTPGPNTGELFF | TGTGCCAGCACCCCGGGTCCGAACACCGGGGAGCTGTTTTTT | TRBV6-1 | few | 14 | TRBJ2-2 | .
CASRGAGPYNEQFF | TGTGCCAGCAGGGGAGCGGGACCATACAATGAGCAGTTCTTC | TRBV28 | . | 14 | TRBJ2-1 | TRBD2
CASSRGGQGAGELFF | TGTGCCAGCAGTCGGGGGGGACAGGGGGCCGGGGAGCTGTTTTTT | TRBV6-1 | few | 15 | TRBJ2-2 | TRBD1
CASSSPTGTEAFF | TGTGCCAGCAGCAGCCCTACAGGGACTGAAGCTTTCTTT | TRBV5-4 | . | 13 | TRBJ1-1 | .
CASSPTGSSYNEQFF | TGTGCCAGCTCACCAACAGGGAGCTCCTACAATGAGCAGTTCTTC | TRBV18 | . | 15 | TRBJ2-1 | .
CASCRGETHYEQYF | TGTGCCAGCTGCAGGGGCGAAACCCACTACGAGCAGTACTTC | TRBV28 | . | 14 | TRBJ2-7 | .
CASSRGQQEPHEQYF | TGTGCCAGCAGCCGGGGACAGCAGGAACCCCACGAGCAGTACTTC | TRBV5-4 | once | 15 | TRBJ2-7 | TRBD1
CATRNTLNTGELFF | TGTGCCACACGAAATACATTGAACACCGGGGAGCTGTTTTTT | TRBV19 | . | 14 | TRBJ2-2 | .
CASSHGLINQPQHF | TGTGCCAGCAGCCACGGACTGATCAATCAGCCCCAGCATTTT | TRBV7-2 | . | 14 | TRBJ1-5 | .
CSVGEGGGQETQYF | TGCAGCGTTGGGGAGGGAGGGGGGCAAGAGACCCAGTACTTC | TRBV29-1 | . | 14 | TRBJ2-5 | .
CASSYLGRAGEQYF | TGTGCCAGCAGTTATTTGGGACGAGCGGGCGAGCAGTACTTC | TRBV6-5 | . | 14 | TRBJ2-7 | .
CASSFGGGQNTGELFF | TGTGCCAGTAGTTTTGGGGGAGGGCAAAACACCGGGGAGCTGTTTTTT | TRBV19 | . | 16 | TRBJ2-2 | TRBD2
CASSLQMGLAYTGELFF | TGTGCCAGCAGTCTCCAGATGGGACTAGCGTACACCGGGGAGCTGTTTTTT | TRBV27 | . | 17 | TRBJ2-2 | TRBD2
CASSPPGMGGSPNF | TGTGCCAGCAGCCCTCCGGGGATGGGGGGATCCCCGAACTTC | TRBV11-3 | . | 14 | TRBJ2-4 | .
CASSQGYSSYEQYF | TGCGCCAGCAGCCAAGGGTACAGTTCCTACGAGCAGTACTTC | TRBV4-1 | once | 14 | TRBJ2-7 | .
CASSPRAGELGEQYF | TGTGCCAGCAGCCCAAGAGCGGGAGAATTGGGCGAGCAGTACTTC | TRBV9 | . | 15 | TRBJ2-7 | TRBD2
CASSQDGTTQETQYF | TGCGCCAGCAGCCAAGATGGAACTACGCAAGAGACCCAGTACTTC | TRBV4-1 | . | 15 | TRBJ2-5 | .
CASSLTRTGNEKLFF | TGTGCCAGCAGCTTAACAAGGACAGGGAATGAAAAACTGTTTTTT | TRBV5-4 | once | 15 | TRBJ1-4 | TRBD1
CAWTLQGGANYGYTF | TGTGCCTGGACGCTCCAGGGGGGAGCTAACTATGGCTACACCTTC | TRBV30 | . | 15 | TRBJ1-2 | TRBD1
CASSLKDSGGANTGELFF | TGTGCCAGCAGCTTAAAAGATTCAGGGGGCGCGAACACCGGGGAGCTGTTTTTT | TRBV7-8 | . | 18 | TRBJ2-2 | TRBD1